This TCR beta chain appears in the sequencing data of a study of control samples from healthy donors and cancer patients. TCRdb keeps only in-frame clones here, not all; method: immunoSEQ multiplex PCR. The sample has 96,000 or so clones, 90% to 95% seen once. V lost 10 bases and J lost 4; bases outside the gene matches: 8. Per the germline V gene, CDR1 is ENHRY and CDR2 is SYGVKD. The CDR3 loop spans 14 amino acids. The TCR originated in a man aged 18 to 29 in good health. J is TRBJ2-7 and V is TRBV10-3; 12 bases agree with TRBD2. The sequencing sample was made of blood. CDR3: CATTLAGGPYEQYF. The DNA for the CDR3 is TGTGCCACTACTCTAGCGGGAGGGCCTTACGAGCAGTACTTC.